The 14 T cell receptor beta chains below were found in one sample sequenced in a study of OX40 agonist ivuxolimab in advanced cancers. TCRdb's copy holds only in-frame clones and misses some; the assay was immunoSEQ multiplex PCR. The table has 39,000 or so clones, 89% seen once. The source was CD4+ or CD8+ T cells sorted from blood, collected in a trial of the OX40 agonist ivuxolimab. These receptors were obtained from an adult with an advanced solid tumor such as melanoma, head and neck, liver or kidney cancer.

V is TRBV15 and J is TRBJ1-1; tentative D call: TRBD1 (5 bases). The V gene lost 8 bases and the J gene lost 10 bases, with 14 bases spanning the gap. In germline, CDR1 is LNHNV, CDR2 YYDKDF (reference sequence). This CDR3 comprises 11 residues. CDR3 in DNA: TGTGCCACCCAGACCAGGGTACGAGCTTTCTTT. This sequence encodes CATQTRVRAFF.

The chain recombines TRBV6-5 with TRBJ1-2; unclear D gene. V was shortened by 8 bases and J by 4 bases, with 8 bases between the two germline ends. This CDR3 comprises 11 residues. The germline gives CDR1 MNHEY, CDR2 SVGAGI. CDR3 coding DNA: TGTGCCAGCGGCCTGGGCTATGGCTACACCTTC. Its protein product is CASGLGYGYTF.

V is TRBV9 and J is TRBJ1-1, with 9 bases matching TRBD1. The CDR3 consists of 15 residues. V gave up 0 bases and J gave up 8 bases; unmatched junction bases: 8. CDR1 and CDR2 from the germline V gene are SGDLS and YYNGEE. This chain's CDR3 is CASSVVDRGAAEAFF. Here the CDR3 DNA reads TGTGCCAGCAGCGTAGTTGACAGGGGGGCTGCCGAAGCTTTCTTT.

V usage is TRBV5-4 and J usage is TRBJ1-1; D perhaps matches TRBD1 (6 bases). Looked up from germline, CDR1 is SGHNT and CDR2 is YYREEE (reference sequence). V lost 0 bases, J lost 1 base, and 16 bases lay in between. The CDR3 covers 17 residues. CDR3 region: CASSLGGPVDRNTEAFF. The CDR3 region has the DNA TGTGCCAGCAGCTTGGGGGGGCCAGTCGATCGGAACACTGAAGCTTTCTTT.

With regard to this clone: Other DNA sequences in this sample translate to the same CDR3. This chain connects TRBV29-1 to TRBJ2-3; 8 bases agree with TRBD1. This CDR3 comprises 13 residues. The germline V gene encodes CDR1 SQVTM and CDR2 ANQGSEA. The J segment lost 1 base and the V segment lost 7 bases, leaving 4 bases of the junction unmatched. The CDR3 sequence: CSGDRGGTDTQYF. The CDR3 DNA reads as TGCAGCGGCGACAGGGGAGGCACAGATACGCAGTATTTT.

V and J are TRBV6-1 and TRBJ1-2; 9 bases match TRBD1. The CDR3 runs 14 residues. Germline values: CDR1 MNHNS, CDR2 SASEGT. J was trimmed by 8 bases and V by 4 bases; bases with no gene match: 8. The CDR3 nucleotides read TGTGCCAGCAGTGGAACAGGGGGCGCTTGGGGCTACACCTTC. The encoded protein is CASSGTGGAWGYTF.

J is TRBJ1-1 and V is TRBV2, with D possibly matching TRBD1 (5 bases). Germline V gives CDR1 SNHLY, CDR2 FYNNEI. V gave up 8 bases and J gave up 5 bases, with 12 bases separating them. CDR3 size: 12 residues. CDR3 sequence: CASGQGWTEAFF. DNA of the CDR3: TGTGCCAGCGGGCAGGGATGGACTGAAGCTTTCTTT.

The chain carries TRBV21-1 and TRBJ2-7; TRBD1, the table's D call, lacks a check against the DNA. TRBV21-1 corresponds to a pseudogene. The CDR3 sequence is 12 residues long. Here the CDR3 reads CASSQGTDEQYF. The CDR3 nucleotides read TGTGCCAGCAGCCAGGGGACCGACGAGCAGTACTTC.

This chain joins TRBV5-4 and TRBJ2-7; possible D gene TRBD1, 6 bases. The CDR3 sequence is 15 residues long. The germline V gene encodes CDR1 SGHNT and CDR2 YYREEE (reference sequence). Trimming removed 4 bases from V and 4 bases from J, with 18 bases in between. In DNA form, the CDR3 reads TGTGCCAGCAGCGTGGATGGACAGCTACATTACGAGCAGTACTTC. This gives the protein CASSVDGQLHYEQYF.

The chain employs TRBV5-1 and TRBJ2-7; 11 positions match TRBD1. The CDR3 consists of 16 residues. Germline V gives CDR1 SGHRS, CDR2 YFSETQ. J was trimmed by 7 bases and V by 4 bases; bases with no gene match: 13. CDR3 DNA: TGCGCCAGCAGCCCCCAACCGGACAGGGGGCTTTGGGAGCAGTACTTC. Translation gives CASSPQPDRGLWEQYF.

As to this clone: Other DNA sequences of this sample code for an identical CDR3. In DNA form, the CDR3 reads TGTGCCTGGTCAGGGGGCGGCGGCTACACCTTC. Residues: CAWSGGGGYTF. The chain recombines TRBV30 with TRBJ1-2, with TRBD1 matching 8 bases. Germline CDR1 reads GTSNPN; CDR2 reads SVGIG (reference sequence). The V gene end was trimmed by 5 bases and the J gene end by 8 bases; junction bases not matched to a gene: 4. This CDR3 is 11 amino acids long.

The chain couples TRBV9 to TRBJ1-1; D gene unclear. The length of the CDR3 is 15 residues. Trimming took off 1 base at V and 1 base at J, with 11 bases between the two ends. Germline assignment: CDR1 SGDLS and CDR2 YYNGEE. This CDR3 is CASSVRAEGNTEAFF. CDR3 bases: TGTGCCAGCAGCGTAAGGGCAGAAGGGAACACTGAAGCTTTCTTT.

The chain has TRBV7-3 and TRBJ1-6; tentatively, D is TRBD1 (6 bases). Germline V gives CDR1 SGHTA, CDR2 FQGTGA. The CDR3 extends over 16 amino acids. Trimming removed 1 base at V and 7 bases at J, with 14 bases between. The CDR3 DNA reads TGTGCCAGCAGCTTAAGTGGGGGCGGGACAAATTCACCCCTCCACTTT. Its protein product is CASSLSGGGTNSPLHF.

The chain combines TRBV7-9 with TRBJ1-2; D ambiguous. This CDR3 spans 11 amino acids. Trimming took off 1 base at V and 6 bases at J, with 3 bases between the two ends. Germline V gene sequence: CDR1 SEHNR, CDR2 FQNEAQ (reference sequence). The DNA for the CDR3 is TGTGCCAGCAGCTTAGTTGATGGCTACACCTTC. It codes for CASSLVDGYTF.